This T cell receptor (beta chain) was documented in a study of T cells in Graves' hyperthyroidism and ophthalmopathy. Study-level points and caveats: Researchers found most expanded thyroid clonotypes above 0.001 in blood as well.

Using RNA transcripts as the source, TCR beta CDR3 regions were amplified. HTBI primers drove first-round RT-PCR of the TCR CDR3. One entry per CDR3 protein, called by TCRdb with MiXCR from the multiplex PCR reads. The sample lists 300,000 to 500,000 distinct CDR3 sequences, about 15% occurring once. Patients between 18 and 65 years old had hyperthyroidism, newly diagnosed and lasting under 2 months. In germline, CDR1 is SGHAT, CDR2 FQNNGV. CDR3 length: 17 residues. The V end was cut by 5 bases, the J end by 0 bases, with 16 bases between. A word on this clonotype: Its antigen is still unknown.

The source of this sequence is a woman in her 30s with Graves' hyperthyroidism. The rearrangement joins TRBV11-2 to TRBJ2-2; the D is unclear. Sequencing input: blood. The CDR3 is CASSLTGAAANTGELFF. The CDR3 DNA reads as TGTGCCAGCAGCCTAACGGGCGCAGCCGCGAACACCGGGGAGCTGTTTTTT.